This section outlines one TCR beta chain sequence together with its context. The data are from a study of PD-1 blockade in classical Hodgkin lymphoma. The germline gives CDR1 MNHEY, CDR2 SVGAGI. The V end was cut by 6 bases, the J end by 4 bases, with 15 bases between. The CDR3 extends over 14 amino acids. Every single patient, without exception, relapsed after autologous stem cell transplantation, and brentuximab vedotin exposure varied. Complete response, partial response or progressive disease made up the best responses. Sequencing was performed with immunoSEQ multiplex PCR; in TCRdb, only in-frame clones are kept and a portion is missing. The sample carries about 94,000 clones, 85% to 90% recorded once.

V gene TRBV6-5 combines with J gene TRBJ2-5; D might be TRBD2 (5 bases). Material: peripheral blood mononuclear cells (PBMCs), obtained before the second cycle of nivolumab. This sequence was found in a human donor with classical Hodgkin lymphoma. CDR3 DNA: TGTGCCAGCAGCGACGCGGGTCGGCGAGAGACCCAGTACTTC. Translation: CASSDAGRRETQYF.